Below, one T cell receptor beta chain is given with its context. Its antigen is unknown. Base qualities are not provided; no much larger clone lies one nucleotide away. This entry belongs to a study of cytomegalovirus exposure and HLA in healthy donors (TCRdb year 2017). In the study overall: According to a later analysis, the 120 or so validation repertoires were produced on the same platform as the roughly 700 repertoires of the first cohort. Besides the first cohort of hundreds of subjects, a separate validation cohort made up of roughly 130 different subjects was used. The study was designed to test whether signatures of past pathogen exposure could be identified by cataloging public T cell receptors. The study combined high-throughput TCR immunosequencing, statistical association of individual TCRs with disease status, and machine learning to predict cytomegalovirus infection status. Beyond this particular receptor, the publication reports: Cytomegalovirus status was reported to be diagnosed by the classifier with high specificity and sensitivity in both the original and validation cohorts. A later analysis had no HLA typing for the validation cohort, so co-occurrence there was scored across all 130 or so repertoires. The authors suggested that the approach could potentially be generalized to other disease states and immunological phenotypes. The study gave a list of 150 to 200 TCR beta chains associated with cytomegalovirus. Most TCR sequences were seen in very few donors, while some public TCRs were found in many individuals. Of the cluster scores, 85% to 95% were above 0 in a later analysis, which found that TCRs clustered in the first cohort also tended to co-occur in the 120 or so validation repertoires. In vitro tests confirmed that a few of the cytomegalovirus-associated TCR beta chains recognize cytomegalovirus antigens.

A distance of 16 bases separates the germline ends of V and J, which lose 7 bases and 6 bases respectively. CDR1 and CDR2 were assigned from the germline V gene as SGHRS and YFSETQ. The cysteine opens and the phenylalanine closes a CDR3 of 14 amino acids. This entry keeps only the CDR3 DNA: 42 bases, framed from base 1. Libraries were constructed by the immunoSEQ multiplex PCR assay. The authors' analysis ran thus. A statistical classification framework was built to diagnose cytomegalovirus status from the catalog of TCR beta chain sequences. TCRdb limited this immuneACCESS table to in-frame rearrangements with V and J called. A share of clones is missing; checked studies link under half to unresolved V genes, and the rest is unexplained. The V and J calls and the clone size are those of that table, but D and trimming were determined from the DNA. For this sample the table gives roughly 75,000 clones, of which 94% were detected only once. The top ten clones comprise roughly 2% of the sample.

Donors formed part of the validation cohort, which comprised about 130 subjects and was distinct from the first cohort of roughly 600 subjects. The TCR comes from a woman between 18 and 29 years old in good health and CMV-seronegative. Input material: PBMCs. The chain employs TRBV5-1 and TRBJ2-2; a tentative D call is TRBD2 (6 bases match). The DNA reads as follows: TGCGCCAGCTTGGAGGGATCTAGCTCCGGGGAGCTGTTTTTT. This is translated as CASLEGSSSGELFF.